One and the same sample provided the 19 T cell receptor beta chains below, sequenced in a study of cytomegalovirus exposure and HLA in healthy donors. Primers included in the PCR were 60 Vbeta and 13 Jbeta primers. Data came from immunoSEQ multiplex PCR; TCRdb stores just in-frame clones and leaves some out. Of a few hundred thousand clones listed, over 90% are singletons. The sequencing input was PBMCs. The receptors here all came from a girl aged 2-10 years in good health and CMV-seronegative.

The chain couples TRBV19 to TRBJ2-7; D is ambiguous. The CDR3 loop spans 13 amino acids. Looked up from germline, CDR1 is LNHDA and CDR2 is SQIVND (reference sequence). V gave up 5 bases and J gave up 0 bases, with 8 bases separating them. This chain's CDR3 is CASSLVASYEQYF. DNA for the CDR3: TGTGCCAGTAGTTTGGTAGCCTCCTACGAGCAGTACTTC.

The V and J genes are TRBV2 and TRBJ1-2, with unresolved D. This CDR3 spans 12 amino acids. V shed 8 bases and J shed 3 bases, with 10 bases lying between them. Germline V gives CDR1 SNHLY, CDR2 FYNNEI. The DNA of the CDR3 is TGTGCCAGCGGCACCAGTTACTATGGCTACACCTTC. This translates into CASGTSYYGYTF.

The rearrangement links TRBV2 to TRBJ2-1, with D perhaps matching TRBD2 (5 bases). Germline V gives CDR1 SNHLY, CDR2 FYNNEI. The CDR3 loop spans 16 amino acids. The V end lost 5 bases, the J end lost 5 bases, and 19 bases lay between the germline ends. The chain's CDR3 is CASSNAGTPTNNEQFF. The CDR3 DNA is TGTGCCAGCAGTAACGCCGGTACACCGACTAACAATGAGCAGTTCTTC.

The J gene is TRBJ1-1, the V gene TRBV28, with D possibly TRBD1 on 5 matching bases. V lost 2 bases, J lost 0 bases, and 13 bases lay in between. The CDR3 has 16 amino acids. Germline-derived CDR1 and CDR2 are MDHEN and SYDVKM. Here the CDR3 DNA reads TGTGCCAGCAGTTTAGGGGGGATGGGGCTGAACACTGAAGCTTTCTTT. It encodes CASSLGGMGLNTEAFF.

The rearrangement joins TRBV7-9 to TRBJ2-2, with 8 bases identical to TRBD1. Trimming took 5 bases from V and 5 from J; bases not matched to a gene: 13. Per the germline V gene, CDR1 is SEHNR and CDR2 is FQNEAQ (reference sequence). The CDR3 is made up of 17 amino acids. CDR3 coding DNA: TGTGCCAGCAGCCCGCTGCCCTTGGACAGGGTGACCGGGGAGCTGTTTTTT. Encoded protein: CASSPLPLDRVTGELFF.

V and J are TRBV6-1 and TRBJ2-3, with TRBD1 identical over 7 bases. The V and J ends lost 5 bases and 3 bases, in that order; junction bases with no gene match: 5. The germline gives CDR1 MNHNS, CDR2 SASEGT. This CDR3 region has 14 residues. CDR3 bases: TGTGCCAGCAGTATAGGACAGGTTACAGATACGCAGTATTTT. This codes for CASSIGQVTDTQYF.

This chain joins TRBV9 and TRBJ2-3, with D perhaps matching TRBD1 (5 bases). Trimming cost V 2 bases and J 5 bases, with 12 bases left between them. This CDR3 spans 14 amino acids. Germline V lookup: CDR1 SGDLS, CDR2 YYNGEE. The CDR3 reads CASSVQGGVDTQYF. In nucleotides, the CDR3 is TGTGCCAGCAGCGTGCAGGGTGGGGTAGATACGCAGTATTTT. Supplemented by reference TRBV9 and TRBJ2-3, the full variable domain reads DSGVTQTPKHLITATGQRVTLRCSPRSGDLSVYWYQQSLDQGLQFLIQYYNGEERAKGNILERFSAQQFPDLHSELNLSSLELGDSALYFCASSVQGGVDTQYFGPGTRLTVL.

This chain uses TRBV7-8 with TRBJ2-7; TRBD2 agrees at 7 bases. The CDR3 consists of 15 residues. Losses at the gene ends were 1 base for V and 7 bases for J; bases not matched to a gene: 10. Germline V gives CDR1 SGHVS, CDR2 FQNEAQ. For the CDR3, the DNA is TGTGCCAGCAGCTTAGTGCGGGCACGGGGGGAGGAGCAGTACTTC. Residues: CASSLVRARGEEQYF.

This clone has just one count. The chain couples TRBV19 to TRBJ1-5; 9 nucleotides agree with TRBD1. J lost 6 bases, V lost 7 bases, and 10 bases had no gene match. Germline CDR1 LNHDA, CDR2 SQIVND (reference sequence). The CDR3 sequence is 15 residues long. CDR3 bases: TGTGCCAGTAACCAGCCCGGGACAGGGACTCAGCCCCAGCATTTT. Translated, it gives CASNQPGTGTQPQHF.

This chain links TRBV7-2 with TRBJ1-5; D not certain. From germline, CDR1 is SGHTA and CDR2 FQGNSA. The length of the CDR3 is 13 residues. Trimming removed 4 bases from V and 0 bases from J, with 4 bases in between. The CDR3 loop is CASSSYSNQPQHF. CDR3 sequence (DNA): TGTGCCAGCAGCTCGTATAGCAATCAGCCCCAGCATTTT.

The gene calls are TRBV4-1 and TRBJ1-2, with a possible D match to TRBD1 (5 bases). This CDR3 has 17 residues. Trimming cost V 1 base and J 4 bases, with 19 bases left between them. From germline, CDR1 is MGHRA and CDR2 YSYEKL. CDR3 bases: TGCGCCAGCAGCCAAGGGGGCGATATACGGTCTCGCTATGGCTACACCTTC. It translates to CASSQGGDIRSRYGYTF.

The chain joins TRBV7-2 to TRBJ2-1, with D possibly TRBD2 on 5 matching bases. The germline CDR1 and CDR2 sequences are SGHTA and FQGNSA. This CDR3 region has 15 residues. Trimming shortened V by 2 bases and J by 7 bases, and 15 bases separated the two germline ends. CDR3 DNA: TGTGCCAGCAGCTTATGGGATAGGACGGGAAATGAGCAGTTCTTC. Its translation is CASSLWDRTGNEQFF.

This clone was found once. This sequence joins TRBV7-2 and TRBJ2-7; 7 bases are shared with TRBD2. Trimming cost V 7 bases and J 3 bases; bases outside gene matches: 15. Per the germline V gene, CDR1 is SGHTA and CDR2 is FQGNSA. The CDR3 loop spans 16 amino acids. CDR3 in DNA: TGTGCCAGCACCCAGTACCAAAGGGGAGGGGTCTACGAGCAGTACTTC. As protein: CASTQYQRGGVYEQYF. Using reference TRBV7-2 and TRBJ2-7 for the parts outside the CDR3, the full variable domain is GAGVSQSPSNKVTEKGKDVELRCDPISGHTALYWYRQSLGQGLEFLIYFQGNSAPDKSGLPSDRFSAERTGGSVSTLTIQRTQQEDSAVYLCASTQYQRGGVYEQYFGPGTRLTVT.

This CDR3 reads CASRGGNSYEQYF. As DNA, the CDR3 is TGTGCCAGCAGGGGAGGCAACTCCTACGAGCAGTACTTC. The rearrangement joins TRBV2 to TRBJ2-7; possible D gene TRBD2, 6 bases. Germline assignment: CDR1 SNHLY and CDR2 FYNNEI. The CDR3 has 13 amino acids. V was pared by 6 bases and J by 0 bases, with 9 bases between.

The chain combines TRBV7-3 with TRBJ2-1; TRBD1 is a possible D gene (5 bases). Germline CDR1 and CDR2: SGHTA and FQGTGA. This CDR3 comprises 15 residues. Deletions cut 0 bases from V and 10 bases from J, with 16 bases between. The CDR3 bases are TGTGCCAGCAGCTTAACAGGGGTTCCTACTCTGGAGCAGTTCTTC. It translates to CASSLTGVPTLEQFF.

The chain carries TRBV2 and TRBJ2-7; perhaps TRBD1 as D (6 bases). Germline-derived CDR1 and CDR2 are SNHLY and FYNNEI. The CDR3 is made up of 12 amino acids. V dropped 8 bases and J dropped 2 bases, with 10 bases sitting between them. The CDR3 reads CASGGQTYEQYF. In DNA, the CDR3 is TGTGCCAGCGGTGGACAGACCTACGAGCAGTACTTC. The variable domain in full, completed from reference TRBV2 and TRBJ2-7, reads EPEVTQTPSHQVTQMGQEVILRCVPISNHLYFYWYRQILGQKVEFLVSFYNNEISEKSEIFDDQFSVERPDGSNFTLKIRSTKLEDSAMYFCASGGQTYEQYFGPGTRLTVT.

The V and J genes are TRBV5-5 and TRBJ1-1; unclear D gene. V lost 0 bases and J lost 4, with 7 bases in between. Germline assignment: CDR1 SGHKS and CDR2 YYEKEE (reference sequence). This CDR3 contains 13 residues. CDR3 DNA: TGTGCCAGCAGCTTGGGACACCCCACTGAAGCTTTCTTT. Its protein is CASSLGHPTEAFF. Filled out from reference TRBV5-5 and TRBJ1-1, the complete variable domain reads DAGVTQSPTHLIKTRGQQVTLRCSPISGHKSVSWYQQVLGQGPQFIFQYYEKEERGRGNFPDRFSARQFPNYSSELNVNALLLGDSALYLCASSLGHPTEAFFGQGTRLTVV.

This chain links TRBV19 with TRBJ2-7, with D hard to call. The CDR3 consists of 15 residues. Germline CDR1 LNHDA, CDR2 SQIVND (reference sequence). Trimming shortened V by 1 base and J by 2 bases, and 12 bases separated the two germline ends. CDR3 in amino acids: CASSIGPGTPYEQYF. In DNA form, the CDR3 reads TGTGCCAGTAGTATAGGGCCGGGTACCCCCTACGAGCAGTACTTC.

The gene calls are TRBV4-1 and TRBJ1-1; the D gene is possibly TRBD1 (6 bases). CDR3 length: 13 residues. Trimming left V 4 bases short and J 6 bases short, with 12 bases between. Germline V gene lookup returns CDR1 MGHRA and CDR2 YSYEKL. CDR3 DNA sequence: TGCGCCAGCAGCCGTATTACAGGGCCTGAAGCTTTCTTT. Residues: CASSRITGPEAFF.